Following are 15 T cell receptor beta chains from one sample sequenced in a study of breast tumors, draining lymph nodes, adjacent tissues. TCRdb re-analysed the multiplex PCR reads in MiXCR, keeping a single row per CDR3 protein. The sample has about 35,000 distinct CDR3 sequences, roughly 36% seen once. Sequences were obtained from breast tumor tissue. These receptors came from a female donor with breast cancer. Some clones in this sample may be carry-over from other donors' samples.

For this clonotype: A much larger clone differs by one base, so this may be a read error. This chain links TRBV10-2 with TRBJ2-5; TRBD2 is a possible D gene (6 bases). Looked up from germline, CDR1 is WSHSY and CDR2 is SAAADI. CDR3 size: 15 residues. The CDR3 nucleotides read TGCGCCAGCGGAGGGGAGTTGGGCCACCAAGAGGCCCAGTACTTC. Translated: CASGGELGHQEAQYF.

In its sample, this clonotype was seen many times. This sequence joins TRBV10-1 and TRBJ2-7; TRBD1 is a possible D gene (6 bases). Germline values: CDR1 WNHNN, CDR2 SYGVQD (reference sequence). The ends were cut back, 5 bases at V and 3 bases at J, with 14 bases in the middle. This CDR3 comprises 14 residues. The DNA of the CDR3 is TGCGCCAGCAGTCCAGGGGCCGTTAACTACGAGCAGTACTTC. It is translated as CASSPGAVNYEQYF.

This clonotype was recorded at least ten times. This chain joins TRBV11-3 and TRBJ2-1; D possibly corresponds to TRBD2 (6 bases). The CDR3 is made up of 15 amino acids. The V end lost 4 bases, the J end lost 2 bases, and 12 bases lay between the germline ends. Germline V gene lookup returns CDR1 SGHNT and CDR2 YENEEA. In DNA, the CDR3 is TGTGCCAGCAGCTACGCGGGATCGGCCTACAATGAGCAGTTCTTC. Amino acid sequence: CASSYAGSAYNEQFF.

This clonotype has ten or more counts. The chain has TRBV2 and TRBJ2-7, with D perhaps TRBD1 (6 bases). The CDR3 has 14 residues. V was shortened by 6 bases and J by 2 bases, with 14 bases between the two germline ends. CDR1 is SNHLY and CDR2 is FYNNEI in the germline V gene. DNA of the CDR3: TGTGCCAGCAGATCCAGGGGTGGGACCTACGAGCAGTACTTC. This encodes CASRSRGGTYEQYF.

Many counts were recorded for this clonotype. J is TRBJ2-7 and V is TRBV5-6, with a possible D match to TRBD1 (5 bases). This CDR3 contains 13 residues. Looked up from germline, CDR1 is SGHDT and CDR2 is YYEEEE. V lost 5 bases to trimming and J lost 0 bases, with 9 bases between them. Here the CDR3 DNA reads TGTGCCAGCAGACGGACAAACTCCTACGAGCAGTACTTC. It is translated as CASRRTNSYEQYF.

This clonotype was seen many times. The chain is built from TRBV7-2 and TRBJ1-5; no definite D call. Deletions cut 1 base from V and 2 bases from J, with 6 bases between. There are 14 residues in the CDR3. Germline CDR1 reads SGHTA; CDR2 reads FQGNSA. The CDR3 DNA follows: TGTGCCAGCAGCTTAGGGGTGGGCAATCAGCCCCAGCATTTT. Amino acids: CASSLGVGNQPQHF.

The table lists this clonotype with many counts. The chain is built from TRBV7-2 and TRBJ1-6; D remains ambiguous. With 1 base removed from V and 6 bases from J, the gap between germline ends came to 7 bases. The CDR3 spans 14 residues. Germline CDR1 SGHTA, CDR2 FQGNSA. CDR3 sequence reads: CASSLGGRNSPLHF. CDR3 coding DNA: TGTGCCAGCAGCTTAGGAGGGCGTAATTCACCCCTCCACTTT.

As regards this clonotype: A much larger clone lies one base from this, so it may be a read error. The chain uses TRBV6-4 and TRBJ2-2, with D perhaps matching TRBD2 (6 bases). This CDR3 is built from 14 residues. The V gene's germline CDR1 is MRHNA and CDR2 SNTAGT. In DNA form, the CDR3 reads TGTGCCAGCAGCACCCAGGGATTCACCGGGGGGCTGTTTTTT. This codes for CASSTQGFTGGLFF.

CDR3 protein: CASTQGQAYNEQFF. The CDR3 DNA is TGTGCCAGCACTCAGGGGCAGGCTTACAATGAGCAGTTCTTC. The chain has TRBV28 and TRBJ2-1; perhaps TRBD1 as D (6 bases). Trimming took off 7 bases at V and 4 bases at J, with 14 bases between the two ends. CDR3 length: 14 residues. The germline V gene has CDR1 MDHEN and CDR2 SYDVKM.

The sample holds many counts of this clonotype. V gene TRBV29-1 combines with J gene TRBJ2-5, with TRBD1 identical over 11 bases. There are 14 residues in the CDR3. The J segment lost 4 bases and the V segment lost 3 bases, leaving 4 bases of the junction unmatched. Germline CDR1 is SQVTM and CDR2 is ANQGSEA. The CDR3 bases are TGCAGCGTTGATTTAGGACAGGGGGCAGAGACCCAGTACTTC. Its translation is CSVDLGQGAETQYF.

Many counts were recorded for this clonotype. The chain recombines TRBV7-9 with TRBJ2-3; the D gene is possibly TRBD1 (6 bases). CDR1 and CDR2 (germline): SEHNR, FQNEAQ (reference sequence). V was clipped by 7 bases and J by 2 bases, with 16 bases between them. CDR3 length: 15 amino acids. DNA for the CDR3: TGTGCCAGCACCAGAGGGACATCTACCACAGATACGCAGTATTTT. Encoded protein: CASTRGTSTTDTQYF.

This clonotype was seen ten or more times. V and J are TRBV7-2 and TRBJ1-2, with 7 bases matching TRBD1. Trimming took 5 bases from V and 4 from J; bases not matched to a gene: 4. The CDR3 is 13 amino acids. Germline V gene data show CDR1 as SGHTA and CDR2 as FQGNSA. CDR3 DNA: TGTGCCAGCAGCAACTGGGACAGCTATGGCTACACCTTC. Protein: CASSNWDSYGYTF.

This clonotype appeared many times. This chain joins TRBV5-1 and TRBJ2-7; perhaps TRBD2 as D (6 bases). CDR1 and CDR2 (germline): SGHRS, YFSETQ. V was clipped by 3 bases and J by 2 bases, with 18 bases between them. The CDR3 contains 16 residues. The chain's CDR3 is CASSYGGGVNPYEQYF. The CDR3 nucleotides read TGCGCCAGCAGCTACGGGGGTGGGGTGAATCCCTACGAGCAGTACTTC.

By share, this clonotype counts as large (0.1 to 1%). The chain uses TRBV5-6 and TRBJ2-1; 8 nucleotides align to TRBD2. V gave up 0 bases and J gave up 7 bases; unmatched junction bases: 6. Germline CDR1 is SGHDT and CDR2 is YYEEEE. This CDR3 comprises 15 residues. CDR3 amino acids: CASSLVGRAGNEQFF. CDR3 DNA sequence: TGTGCCAGCAGCTTGGTCGGGAGGGCCGGGAATGAGCAGTTCTTC.

The table lists this clonotype with a few counts. The chain combines TRBV5-4 with TRBJ2-5; D might be TRBD2 (5 bases). The germline gives CDR1 SGHNT, CDR2 YYREEE (reference sequence). CDR3 length: 15 amino acids. Trimming took 0 bases from V and 6 from J, leaving 15 bases between them. This CDR3 reads CASSLGGGQRKTQYF. The CDR3 nucleotides are TGTGCCAGCAGCTTGGGCGGAGGCCAACGAAAGACCCAGTACTTC.